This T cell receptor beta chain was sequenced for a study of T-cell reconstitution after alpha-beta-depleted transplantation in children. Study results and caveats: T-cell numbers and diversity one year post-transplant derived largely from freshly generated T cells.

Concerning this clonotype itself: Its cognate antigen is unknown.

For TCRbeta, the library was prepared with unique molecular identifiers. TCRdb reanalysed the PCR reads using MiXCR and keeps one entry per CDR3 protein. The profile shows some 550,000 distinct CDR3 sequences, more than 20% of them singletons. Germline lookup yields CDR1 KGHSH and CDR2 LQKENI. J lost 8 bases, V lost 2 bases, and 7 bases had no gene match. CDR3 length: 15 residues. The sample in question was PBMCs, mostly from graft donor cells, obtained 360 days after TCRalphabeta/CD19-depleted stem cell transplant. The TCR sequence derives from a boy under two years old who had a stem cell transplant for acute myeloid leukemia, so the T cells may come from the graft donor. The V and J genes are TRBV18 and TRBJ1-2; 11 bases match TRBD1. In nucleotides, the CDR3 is TGTGCCAGCTCACCAACGGACAGGGGGCGTGAAGGCTACACCTTC. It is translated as CASSPTDRGREGYTF. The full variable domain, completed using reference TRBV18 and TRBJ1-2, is NAGVMQNPRHLVRRRGQEARLRCSPMKGHSHVYWYRQLPEEGLKFMVYLQKENIIDESGMPKERFSAEFPKEGPSILRIQQVVRGDSAAYFCASSPTDRGREGYTFGSGTRLTVV.